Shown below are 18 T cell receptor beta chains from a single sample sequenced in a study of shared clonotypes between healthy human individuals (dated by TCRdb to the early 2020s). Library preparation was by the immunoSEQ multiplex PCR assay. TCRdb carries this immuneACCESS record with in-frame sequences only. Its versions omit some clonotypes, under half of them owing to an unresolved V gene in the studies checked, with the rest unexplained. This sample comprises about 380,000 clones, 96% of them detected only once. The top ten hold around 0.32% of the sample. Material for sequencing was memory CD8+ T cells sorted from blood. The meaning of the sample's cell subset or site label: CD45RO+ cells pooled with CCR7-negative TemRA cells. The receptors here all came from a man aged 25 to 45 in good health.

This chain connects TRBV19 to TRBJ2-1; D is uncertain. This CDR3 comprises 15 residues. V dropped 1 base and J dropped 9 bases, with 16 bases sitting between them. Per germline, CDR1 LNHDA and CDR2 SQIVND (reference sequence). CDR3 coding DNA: TGTGCCAGTAGTATAGGCCCACCTGGTAGTGGTGAGCAGTTCTTC. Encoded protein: CASSIGPPGSGEQFF.

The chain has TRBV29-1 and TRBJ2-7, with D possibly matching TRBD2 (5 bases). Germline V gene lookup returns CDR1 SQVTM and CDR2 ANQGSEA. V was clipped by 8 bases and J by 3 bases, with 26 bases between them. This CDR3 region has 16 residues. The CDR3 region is CSRGGRRPFGNYEQYF. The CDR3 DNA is TGCAGCCGCGGAGGCAGGAGACCTTTTGGGAACTACGAGCAGTACTTC.

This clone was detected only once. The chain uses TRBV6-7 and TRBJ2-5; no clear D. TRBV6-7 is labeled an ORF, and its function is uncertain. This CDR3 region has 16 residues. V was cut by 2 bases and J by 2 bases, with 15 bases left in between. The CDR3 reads CASSYLTRSWQETQYF. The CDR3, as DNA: TGTGCCAGCAGTTACCTGACAAGGTCTTGGCAAGAGACCCAGTACTTC.

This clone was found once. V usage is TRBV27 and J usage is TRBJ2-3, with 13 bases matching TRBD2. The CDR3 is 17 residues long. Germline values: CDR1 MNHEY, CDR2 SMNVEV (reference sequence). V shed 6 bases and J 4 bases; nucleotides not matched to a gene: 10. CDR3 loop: CASSRQPGLAGADTQYF. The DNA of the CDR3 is TGTGCCAGCAGCCGACAACCAGGACTAGCGGGAGCAGATACGCAGTATTTT.

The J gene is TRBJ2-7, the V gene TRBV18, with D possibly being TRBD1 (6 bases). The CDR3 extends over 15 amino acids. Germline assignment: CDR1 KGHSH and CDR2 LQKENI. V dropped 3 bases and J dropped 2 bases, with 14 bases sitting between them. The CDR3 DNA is TGTGCCAGCTCACCGCCCGGGACACCACCCTACGAGCAGTACTTC. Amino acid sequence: CASSPPGTPPYEQYF. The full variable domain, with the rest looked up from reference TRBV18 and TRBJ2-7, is NAGVMQNPRHLVRRRGQEARLRCSPMKGHSHVYWYRQLPEEGLKFMVYLQKENIIDESGMPKERFSAEFPKEGPSILRIQQVVRGDSAAYFCASSPPGTPPYEQYFGPGTRLTVT.

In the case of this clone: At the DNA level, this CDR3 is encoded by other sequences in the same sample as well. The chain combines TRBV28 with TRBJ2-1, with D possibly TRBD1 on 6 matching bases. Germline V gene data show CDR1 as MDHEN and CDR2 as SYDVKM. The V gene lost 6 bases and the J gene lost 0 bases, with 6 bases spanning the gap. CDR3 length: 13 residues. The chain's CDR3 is CASRGGSYNEQFF. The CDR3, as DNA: TGTGCCAGCAGAGGGGGCTCCTACAATGAGCAGTTCTTC.

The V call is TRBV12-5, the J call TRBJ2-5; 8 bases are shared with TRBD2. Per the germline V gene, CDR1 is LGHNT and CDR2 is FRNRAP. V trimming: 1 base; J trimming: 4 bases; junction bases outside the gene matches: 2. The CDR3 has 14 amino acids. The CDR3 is CASGLGGLAETQYF. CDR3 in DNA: TGTGCTAGTGGTTTGGGAGGACTAGCAGAGACCCAGTACTTC.

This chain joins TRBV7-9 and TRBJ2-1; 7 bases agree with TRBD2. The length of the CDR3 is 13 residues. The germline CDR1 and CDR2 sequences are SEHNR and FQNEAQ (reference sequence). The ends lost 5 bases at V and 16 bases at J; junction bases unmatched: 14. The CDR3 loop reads CASSPDQEGGPFF. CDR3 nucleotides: TGTGCCAGCAGCCCCGATCAGGAGGGAGGGCCATTCTTC.

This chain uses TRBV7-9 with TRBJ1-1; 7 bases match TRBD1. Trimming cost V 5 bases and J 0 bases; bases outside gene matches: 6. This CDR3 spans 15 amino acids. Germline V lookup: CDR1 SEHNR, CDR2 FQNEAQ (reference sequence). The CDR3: CASSPKTGMNTEAFF. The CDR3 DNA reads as TGTGCCAGCAGCCCCAAGACAGGGATGAACACTGAAGCTTTCTTT.

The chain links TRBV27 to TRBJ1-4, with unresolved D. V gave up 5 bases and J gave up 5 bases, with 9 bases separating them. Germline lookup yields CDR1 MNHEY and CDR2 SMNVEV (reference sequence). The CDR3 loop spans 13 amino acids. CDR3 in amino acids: CASSPWENEKLFF. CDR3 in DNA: TGTGCCAGCAGTCCATGGGAAAATGAAAAACTGTTTTTT. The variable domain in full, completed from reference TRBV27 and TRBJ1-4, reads EAQVTQNPRYLITVTGKKLTVTCSQNMNHEYMSWYRQDPGLGLRQIYYSMNVEVTDKGDVPEGYKVSRKEKRNFPLILESPSPNQTSLYFCASSPWENEKLFFGSGTQLSVL.

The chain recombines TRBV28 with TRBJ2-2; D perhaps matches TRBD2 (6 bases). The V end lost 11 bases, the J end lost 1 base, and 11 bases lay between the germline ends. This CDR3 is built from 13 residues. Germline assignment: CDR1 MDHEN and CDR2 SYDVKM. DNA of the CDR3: TGTGCCGCCGGACTACTGAACACCGGGGAGCTGTTTTTT. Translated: CAAGLLNTGELFF. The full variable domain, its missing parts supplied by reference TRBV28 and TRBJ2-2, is DVKVTQSSRYLVKRTGEKVFLECVQDMDHENMFWYRQDPGLGLRLIYFSYDVKMKEKGDIPEGYSVSREKKERFSLILESASTNQTSMYLCAAGLLNTGELFFGEGSRLTVL.

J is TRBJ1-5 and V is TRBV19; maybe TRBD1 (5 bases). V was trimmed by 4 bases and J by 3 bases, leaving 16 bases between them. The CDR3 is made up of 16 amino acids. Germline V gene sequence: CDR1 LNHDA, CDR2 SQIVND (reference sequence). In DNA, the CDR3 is TGTGCCAGTAGTACCGGGACGGCCTTGGTCAATCAGCCCCAGCATTTT. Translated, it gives CASSTGTALVNQPQHF. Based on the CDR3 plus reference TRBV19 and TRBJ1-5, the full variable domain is DGGITQSPKYLFRKEGQNVTLSCEQNLNHDAMYWYRQDPGQGLRLIYYSQIVNDFQKGDIAEGYSVSREKKESFPLTVTSAQKNPTAFYLCASSTGTALVNQPQHFGDGTRLSIL.

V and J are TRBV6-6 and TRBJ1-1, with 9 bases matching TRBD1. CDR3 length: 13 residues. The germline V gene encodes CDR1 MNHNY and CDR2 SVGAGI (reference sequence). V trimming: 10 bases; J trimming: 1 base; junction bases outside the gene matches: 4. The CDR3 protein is CAITGQGNTEAFF. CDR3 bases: TGTGCCATCACGGGACAGGGGAACACTGAAGCTTTCTTT.

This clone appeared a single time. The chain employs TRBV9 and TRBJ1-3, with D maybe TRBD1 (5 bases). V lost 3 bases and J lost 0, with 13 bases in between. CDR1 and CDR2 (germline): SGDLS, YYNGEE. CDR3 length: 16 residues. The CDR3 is CASSGTRQISGNTIYF. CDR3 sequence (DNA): TGTGCCAGCAGCGGGACTAGACAGATCTCTGGAAACACCATATATTTT.

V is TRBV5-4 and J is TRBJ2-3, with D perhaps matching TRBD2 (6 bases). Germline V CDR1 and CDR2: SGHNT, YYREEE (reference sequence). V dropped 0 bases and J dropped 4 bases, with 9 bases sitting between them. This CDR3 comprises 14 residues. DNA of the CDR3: TGTGCCAGCAGCTTGGGAGGGAGGTCAGATACGCAGTATTTT. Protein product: CASSLGGRSDTQYF. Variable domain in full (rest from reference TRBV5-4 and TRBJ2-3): ETGVTQSPTHLIKTRGQQVTLRCSSQSGHNTVSWYQQALGQGPQFIFQYYREEENGRGNFPPRFSGLQFPNYSSELNVNALELDDSALYLCASSLGGRSDTQYFGPGTRLTVL.

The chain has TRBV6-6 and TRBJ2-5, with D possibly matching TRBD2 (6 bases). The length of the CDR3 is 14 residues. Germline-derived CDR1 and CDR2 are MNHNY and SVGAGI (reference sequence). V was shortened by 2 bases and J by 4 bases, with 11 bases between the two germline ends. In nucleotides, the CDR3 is TGTGCCAGCAGTTACGCCGGGACTCCAGAGACCCAGTACTTC. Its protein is CASSYAGTPETQYF.

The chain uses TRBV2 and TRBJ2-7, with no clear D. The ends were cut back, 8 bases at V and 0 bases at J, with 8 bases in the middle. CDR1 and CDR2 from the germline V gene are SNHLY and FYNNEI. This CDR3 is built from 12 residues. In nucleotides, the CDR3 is TGTGCCAGCTTGGGGATCTCCTACGAGCAGTACTTC. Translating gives CASLGISYEQYF.

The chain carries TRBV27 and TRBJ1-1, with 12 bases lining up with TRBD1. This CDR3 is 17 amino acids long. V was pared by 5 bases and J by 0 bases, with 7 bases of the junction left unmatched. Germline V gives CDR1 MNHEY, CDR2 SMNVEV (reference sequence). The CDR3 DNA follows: TGTGCCAGCAGTCCCGGGACAGGGGGCGGCATGAACACTGAAGCTTTCTTT. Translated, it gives CASSPGTGGGMNTEAFF.